This T cell receptor (beta chain) is drawn from a study of blood T cell repertoires in COVID-19. In assigning cohorts, the study relied on participant-reported clinical history. Before they entered the study, exposed participants had met a COVID-19 case within 2 weeks. Method: immunoSEQ multiplex PCR; TCRdb's copy keeps in-frame clones and lacks some. Seen here are 250,000 or so clones, approximately 85% observed once, and the top ten hold about 6.9%. CDR1 is KGHDR, CDR2 SFDVKD, per germline. This CDR3 has 15 residues. The V and J ends lost 5 bases and 5 bases respectively, with 14 bases between them.

The chain is built from TRBV24-1 and TRBJ1-4, with TRBD1 as a possible D gene (5 bases). This receptor was identified in a woman aged 45-60 years who had been exposed to COVID-19. The sequencing sample was made of PBMCs or T cells enriched from blood (not recorded which). This chain's CDR3 is CATSANQGLNEKLFF. In DNA, the CDR3 is TGTGCCACCAGTGCTAATCAGGGACTCAATGAAAAACTGTTTTTT.